This TCR beta chain was sequenced for a study of shared clonotypes between healthy human individuals. For this clone: Other DNA sequences within the sample encode an identical CDR3.

From germline, CDR1 is SEHNR and CDR2 FQNEAQ (reference sequence). The CDR3 has 15 amino acids. Trimming took 1 base from V and 4 from J; bases not matched to a gene: 1. To make CD8 memory, CD45RO+ cells were put together with CCR7-negative CD45RA+ TemRA cells. An even split of each subset's genomic DNA across several immunoSEQ plates was performed. Profiled with immunoSEQ multiplex PCR; TCRdb holds only in-frame clones, not every one. The repertoire has about 380,000 clones, 96% of them found once; the top ten carry about 0.32%. The source of this sequence is a young man in good health. Source material: memory CD8+ T cells sorted from blood. Subset in this sample: CD45RO+ cells pooled with CCR7-negative TemRA cells. The chain has TRBV7-9 and TRBJ1-5, with 10 positions matching TRBD1. Written as DNA, the CDR3 is TGTGCCAGCAGCTTAGGGACAGGGGGAAATCAGCCCCAGCATTTT. The encoded protein is CASSLGTGGNQPQHF.